The 15 T cell receptor beta chains in this list originate from one sample, sequenced in a study of blood T cells in healthy people across ages. A second PCR, run for roughly 7 to 12 cycles, used a sample-barcoded 5' primer plus a J-beta primer mix. TCRdb itself ran the 5' RACE reads through MiXCR, one entry per CDR3 protein. The profile covers roughly 1.5 million distinct CDR3 sequences, with 35% to 45% appearing a single time and less than 5% taken by the ten largest. Material: blood. Every receptor here comes from a woman aged 18-29 years in good health.

The V and J genes are TRBV5-1 and TRBJ1-1, with 8 positions matching TRBD1. V lost 4 bases and J lost 0; bases outside the gene matches: 5. Germline assignment: CDR1 SGHRS and CDR2 YFSETQ. This CDR3 comprises 15 residues. Here the CDR3 reads CASSNQDRVNTEAFF. CDR3 DNA: TGCGCCAGCAGCAACCAGGACAGGGTGAACACTGAAGCTTTCTTT.

The V gene is TRBV2, the J gene TRBJ1-2; D call uncertain. V lost 0 bases and J 7 bases, leaving 12 bases between the germline ends. CDR3 length: 14 residues. CDR1 is SNHLY, CDR2 FYNNEI, per germline. CDR3 region: CASSEALRFGGYTF. DNA of the CDR3: TGTGCCAGCAGTGAAGCCCTAAGGTTTGGTGGCTACACCTTC.

The J gene is TRBJ1-1, the V gene TRBV28; D perhaps matches TRBD1 (5 bases). The length of the CDR3 is 14 residues. Germline V gene lookup returns CDR1 MDHEN and CDR2 SYDVKM. Trimming cost V 6 bases and J 4 bases, with 15 bases left between them. In nucleotides, the CDR3 is TGTGCCAGCAGCTCGAGAGGGGCGGCCACTGAAGCTTTCTTT. It codes for CASSSRGAATEAFF.

The table lists this clonotype with a few counts. This chain connects TRBV9 to TRBJ1-2, with D possibly TRBD1 on 6 matching bases. Between the trimmed V and J ends, which lost 3 bases and 5 bases, there was a span of 23 bases. Germline values: CDR1 SGDLS, CDR2 YYNGEE. There are 17 residues in the CDR3. CDR3 region: CASSGVGGVAGDYGYTF. The CDR3 coding sequence is TGTGCCAGCAGCGGGGTAGGGGGGGTGGCAGGGGATTATGGCTACACCTTC.

The rearrangement joins TRBV27 to TRBJ2-7; 9 nucleotides align to TRBD2. Gene TRBJ2-5 matches the end of the DNA better, so the J call may be wrong. This CDR3 region has 13 residues. CDR1 is MNHEY, CDR2 SMNVEV, per germline (reference sequence). CDR3 DNA sequence: TGTGCCAGCAGGGTAGCGGGGGAAGAGACCCAGTACTTC. Translating gives CASRVAGEETQYF.

V is TRBV6-5 and J is TRBJ1-1, with 8 positions matching TRBD1. The V and J ends lost 4 bases and 0 bases, in that order; junction bases with no gene match: 7. The CDR3 is made up of 16 amino acids. Germline V CDR1 and CDR2: MNHEY, SVGAGI. The CDR3 spells CASSFLRGPMNTEAFF. CDR3 bases: TGTGCCAGCAGTTTCCTCAGGGGGCCCATGAACACTGAAGCTTTCTTT.

The chain couples TRBV7-9 to TRBJ1-2; D call uncertain. Germline CDR1 reads SEHNR; CDR2 reads FQNEAQ (reference sequence). V lost 1 base and J lost 4, with 16 bases in between. The CDR3 sequence is 16 residues long. Here the CDR3 reads CASSLGSGAISYGYTF. CDR3 DNA sequence: TGTGCCAGCAGCTTAGGCTCCGGCGCTATCAGCTATGGCTACACCTTC.

This sequence joins TRBV3-1 and TRBJ2-1; TRBD2 matches 9 bases. The germline CDR1 and CDR2 sequences are LGHDT and YNNKEL (reference sequence). The CDR3 length is 16 residues. Germline trimming cut 4 bases from V and 2 bases from J; bases unmatched to any gene: 6. CDR3: CASSRVAGAAYNEQFF. The CDR3 DNA is TGTGCCAGCAGCCGGGTAGCGGGGGCCGCCTACAATGAGCAGTTCTTC.

CDR3 in amino acids: CSVTAPGGTDTQYF. The CDR3 DNA is TGCAGCGTTACGGCCCCTGGAGGGACAGATACGCAGTATTTT. This chain uses TRBV29-1 with TRBJ2-3; D perhaps matches TRBD2 (6 bases). The germline V and J ends were trimmed by 5 bases and 3 bases, with 15 bases remaining between them. CDR1 SQVTM and CDR2 ANQGSEA come from the germline V gene. The length of the CDR3 is 14 residues.

The chain joins TRBV28 to TRBJ1-2; the match to TRBD1 covers 9 bases. The ends lost 5 bases at V and 5 bases at J; junction bases unmatched: 6. This CDR3 has 14 residues. Germline V gene sequence: CDR1 MDHEN, CDR2 SYDVKM. Here the CDR3 DNA reads TGTGCCAGCAGTACGACACAGGGGGCATATGGCTACACCTTC. It yields the protein CASSTTQGAYGYTF.

As concerns this clonotype: This may be a read error: a much more frequent sequence differs by one nucleotide. The DNA for the CDR3 is TGCGCCAGCAACTTGGATTTGACAGGTGCAGATACGCAGTATTTT. Protein sequence: CASNLDLTGADTQYF. The genes are TRBV5-1 and TRBJ2-3; TRBD1 might be the D (6 bases). CDR1 and CDR2 from the germline V gene are SGHRS and YFSETQ. The CDR3 covers 15 residues.

The chain carries TRBV6-5 and TRBJ1-6, with a weak D call TRBD1 (6 bases). From germline, CDR1 is MNHEY and CDR2 SVGAGI. V gave up 2 bases and J gave up 0 bases, with 14 bases separating them. The CDR3 contains 18 residues. The CDR3 region has the DNA TGTGCCAGCAGTTACCGTGTTTTAGGGGGCTCCTATAATTCACCCCTCCACTTT. Translated: CASSYRVLGGSYNSPLHF.

This chain connects TRBV20-1 to TRBJ1-5; 7 bases are a match to TRBD1. The J segment lost 1 base and the V segment lost 6 bases, leaving 6 bases of the junction unmatched. This CDR3 spans 14 amino acids. The germline V gene has CDR1 DFQATT and CDR2 SNEGSKA (reference sequence). CDR3 protein: CSARTGLSNQPQHF. CDR3 nucleotides: TGCAGTGCACGGACAGGTCTCAGCAATCAGCCCCAGCATTTT.

In its sample, this clonotype was seen a few times. This sequence joins TRBV7-9 and TRBJ2-1, with 7 bases aligning to TRBD2. Per the germline V gene, CDR1 is SEHNR and CDR2 is FQNEAQ (reference sequence). After removal of 5 bases from V and 5 bases from J, the junction contained 6 bases not matched to a gene. This CDR3 contains 14 residues. The CDR3 DNA reads as TGTGCCAGCAGCGAAGTTGGACTAGACAATGAGCAGTTCTTC. It is translated as CASSEVGLDNEQFF.

The rearrangement uses TRBV7-9 and TRBJ2-7; TRBD1 might be the D (6 bases). Trimming left V 2 bases short and J 7 bases short, with 15 bases between. This CDR3 region has 14 residues. CDR1 and CDR2 (germline): SEHNR, FQNEAQ (reference sequence). The chain's CDR3 is CASSLPTGHNEQYF. Written as DNA, the CDR3 is TGTGCCAGCAGCTTACCGACAGGCCACAATGAGCAGTACTTC.